The text below deals with one T cell receptor beta chain. What this receptor recognizes is not known. The junction differs from germline at one of its ends, possibly a read error. Sequencing took place on an Illumina NovaSeq 6000. Using 5'RACE with constant-segment primers, TCRalpha and TCRbeta cDNA libraries were constructed, with sample barcodes and unique molecular identifiers added in the process. Trizol reagent was used to extract RNA from every sample. Amplification of the libraries took two PCR steps, and the second step added a second sample barcode plus Illumina TruSeq adapters. Sequencing of libraries was performed on an Illumina NovaSeq with 2 x 150 bp paired-end reads. In the paper's pipeline: With migec v1.2.7, reads were demultiplexed and then collapsed into UMI-guided consensus sequences. Using mixcr v2.1.11, UMI consensuses were aligned to TRA and TRB V and J templates and then assembled into clonotypes. Clonotypes were classified as expanded or contracted when called significant by both edgeR and NoisET, with noise models trained on biological replicates. For edgeR calls, a false discovery rate-adjusted p below 0.01 and a log2 fold-change threshold of 1 were applied. As an exploratory analysis of dynamics, max-normalized trajectories of the 1000 most abundant clonotypes were examined with PCA combined with hierarchical clustering. The CD4 or CD8 phenotype of responding clones was assigned using the separately sequenced CD4+ and CD8+ repertoires. The public reads were reprocessed in TCRdb via fastp at Q25 and MiXCR, keeping in-frame beta chains. CDR3 protein duplicates are merged, each entry listing the most common genes and DNA. The V and J calls were not made by the authors but by TCRdb's processing. This sample gives 400,000 to 450,000 distinct CDR3 sequences in total; about a sixth of them show up just once. Around a fifth of the sample is in the top ten clones.

Ficoll-Paque density gradient centrifugation was the method used to isolate PBMCs. This specimen belongs to a study of T-cell memory formation after mild COVID-19 (dated by TCRdb to the early 2020s). Study-wide context: Most TCR sequence clusters were specific to one of the two donors. T-cell clones expanding and contracting after mild COVID-19 in two donors were tracked by longitudinal TCRalpha and TCRbeta repertoire sequencing. Two young, previously healthy adult volunteers made up the cohort, one male and one female. Here is what the overall study found, with its caveats: Contracting CD4+ clones appeared mostly in the CM and EM memory subsets, whereas CD8+ clones were enriched in EMRA. Some responding clones were found in pre-infection memory, which suggests that pre-existing cross-reactive memory T cells took part in the SARS-CoV-2 response. The second-wave clones that peaked on day 37 were not confirmed to be SARS-CoV-2 specific. Only two mild cases were covered in the study, and larger cohorts including severe cases with pre-infection samples were considered necessary. Clones that contracted from day 15 to 85 showed balanced CD4/CD8 phenotypes, whereas a second wave of clones that expanded from day 15 to 37 leaned towards CD4+.

There are 15 amino acids in the CDR3, from cysteine to phenylalanine inclusive. Just CDR3 DNA is preserved here, 45 bases in frame from base 1. CDR1 and CDR2, looked up from the germline V gene, are SGHTA and FQGNSA. The sequence derives from a young man who had mild COVID-19 (a few samples of this study predate the infection). The sample titles of this study are shuffled in the database, so cell type and time point are left out; the donor was told from shared clones. The sample taken for sequencing was PBMCs or a T cell subset sorted from them (not recorded which). This chain is built from TRBV7-2 and TRBJ1-1, and 10 junctional nucleotides match TRBD1. The CDR3: CASSIGGTGATEDFF. The sequenced DNA: TGTGCCAGCAGCATAGGCGGGACAGGGGCCACTGAAGATTTCTTT.